This T cell receptor beta chain came from a study of siplizumab effects on memory and regulatory T cells. General study points: Naive T cells were seen as more diverse than memory cells and as major alloresponse contributors.

The germline gives CDR1 SGHRS, CDR2 YFSETQ. The CDR3 covers 14 residues. V was cut by 4 bases and J by 1 base, with 11 bases left in between. This clone appeared a few times. Its antigen is as yet unknown. Measured with immunoSEQ multiplex PCR; TCRdb has only the in-frame clones, and not every one. Of about 69,000 clones in the sample, around 90% were seen once. The chain joins TRBV5-1 to TRBJ2-5; unclear D gene. The sequencing sample was made of Tregs sorted from blood. The sequence was collected from a human donor in good health. The CDR3 region is CASSPRIVQETQYF. The CDR3 DNA follows: TGCGCCAGCAGCCCCCGGATCGTCCAAGAGACCCAGTACTTC. Variable domain in full (rest from reference TRBV5-1 and TRBJ2-5): KAGVTQTPRYLIKTRGQQVTLSCSPISGHRSVSWYQQTPGQGLQFLFEYFSETQRNKGNFPGRFSGRQFSNSRSEMNVSTLELGDSALYLCASSPRIVQETQYFGPGTRLLVL.